The 13 T cell receptor beta chains reported below all come from one sample, sequenced in a study of T cells of healthy individuals. TCRdb re-called the 5' RACE reads with MiXCR, one entry per CDR3 protein. Found here are about 100,000 distinct CDR3 sequences, 17% of them singletons; the top ten hold 6.2%. Receptors were obtained from a human donor in good health.

V gene TRBV29-1 combines with J gene TRBJ2-1; TRBD1 matches 8 bases. V lost 4 bases, J lost 7 bases, and 0 bases stayed unmatched. In germline, CDR1 is SQVTM, CDR2 ANQGSEA. CDR3 length equals 11 residues. DNA of the CDR3: TGCAGCGTTGGACAGGGGAATGAGCAGTTCTTC. Residues: CSVGQGNEQFF.

V usage is TRBV27 and J usage is TRBJ1-6; D is possibly TRBD1 (5 bases). V dropped 3 bases and J dropped 1 base, with 19 bases sitting between them. CDR3 length: 19 amino acids. The germline V gene has CDR1 MNHEY and CDR2 SMNVEV (reference sequence). The CDR3 here is CASSFERFSGGSYNSPLHF. In nucleotides, the CDR3 is TGTGCCAGCAGTTTTGAAAGGTTCAGCGGGGGATCCTATAATTCACCCCTCCACTTT.

This clonotype was seen repeatedly, ten times or more. J is TRBJ2-1 and V is TRBV5-6, with D possibly being TRBD2 (6 bases). Germline assignment: CDR1 SGHDT and CDR2 YYEEEE. The CDR3 runs 14 residues. The V and J ends lost 4 bases and 3 bases respectively, with 11 bases between them. In DNA form, the CDR3 reads TGTGCCAGCAGCATTAGGAGGGGCTACAATGAGCAGTTCTTC. Protein sequence: CASSIRRGYNEQFF.

This clonotype has a handful of counts. This sequence joins TRBV12-3 or TRBV12-4 and TRBJ2-7; TRBD1 matches at 9 bases. The CDR3 spans 15 residues. V shed 1 base, J shed 7 bases, and the junction held 8 bases outside the gene matches. The CDR3 region has the DNA TGTGCCAGCAGTTTAGGCCCCGGGACAGGGAATGAGCAGTACTTC. Protein product: CASSLGPGTGNEQYF.

The rearrangement uses TRBV11-3 and TRBJ2-1; 10 bases are a match to TRBD2. The CDR3 contains 17 residues. Germline V lookup: CDR1 SGHNT, CDR2 YENEEA. Unmatched junction bases numbered 14, after V lost 5 bases and J lost 7 bases. The CDR3 DNA is TGTGCCAGCAGCGCCCAGCCCATTCTAGCGGGGGCGAATGAGCAGTTCTTC. This encodes CASSAQPILAGANEQFF.

This clonotype has only a few counts. The gene calls are TRBV7-2 and TRBJ2-7; possibly TRBD1 or TRBD2 for D (6 bases each). The CDR3 length is 15 residues. The germline V gene has CDR1 SGHTA and CDR2 FQGNSA. Trimming took 1 base from V and 4 from J, leaving 14 bases between them. The CDR3 protein is CASSLVPGALYEQYF. DNA of the CDR3: TGTGCCAGCAGCTTAGTTCCGGGGGCGCTGTACGAGCAGTACTTC.

This clonotype was picked up a small number of times. V usage is TRBV20-1 and J usage is TRBJ1-1, with TRBD1 as a possible D gene (5 bases). CDR3 size: 12 residues. The germline V gene encodes CDR1 DFQATT and CDR2 SNEGSKA (reference sequence). V gave up 5 bases and J gave up 5 bases, with 12 bases separating them. The CDR3 coding sequence is TGCAGTGCTGGGGCCGAAAGAACTGAAGCTTTCTTT. Its translation is CSAGAERTEAFF.

This clonotype was seen a few times. The chain carries TRBV7-2 and TRBJ2-3; 7 nucleotides align to TRBD2. V was clipped by 7 bases and J by 4 bases; unmatched bases: 8. CDR3 length: 14 amino acids. The germline gives CDR1 SGHTA, CDR2 FQGNSA. The CDR3 here is CASNLGGVPDTQYF. Here the CDR3 DNA reads TGTGCCAGCAACCTTGGGGGGGTCCCAGATACGCAGTATTTT.

This clonotype has ten or more counts. The chain links TRBV7-6 to TRBJ2-3, with a tentative D call TRBD1 (6 bases). From germline, CDR1 is SGHVS and CDR2 FNYEAQ. The CDR3 sequence is 15 residues long. V was shortened by 1 base and J by 3 bases, with 11 bases between the two germline ends. The CDR3 DNA reads TGTGCCAGCAGCTTAGAAAAGGGGGTGACAGATACGCAGTATTTT. This sequence encodes CASSLEKGVTDTQYF.

The chain carries TRBV5-4 and TRBJ2-3; 7 bases match TRBD2. Germline lookup yields CDR1 SGHNT and CDR2 YYREEE (reference sequence). The CDR3 has 15 residues. With 4 bases clipped from V and 2 bases from J, the junction kept 7 bases outside the gene matches. The CDR3 sequence: CASSGGGTITDTQYF. The CDR3 DNA sequence: TGTGCCAGCAGCGGGGGGGGGACTATCACAGATACGCAGTATTTT.

This clonotype was picked up a small number of times. J is TRBJ2-1 and V is TRBV6-4; 7 bases agree with TRBD2. The V and J ends lost 3 bases and 2 bases, in that order; junction bases with no gene match: 4. CDR3 size: 15 residues. CDR1 is MRHNA, CDR2 SNTAGT, per germline. The DNA of the CDR3 is TGTGCCAGCAGTGATGCGGGAGACCCCTACAATGAGCAGTTCTTC. Translated, it gives CASSDAGDPYNEQFF.

This clonotype was detected only a few times. Here the CDR3 reads CASRRSGQETQYF. The CDR3 coding sequence is TGTGCCAGCAGACGCAGCGGGCAAGAGACCCAGTACTTC. The rearrangement links TRBV6-2 or TRBV6-3 to TRBJ2-5, with D tentatively TRBD2 (6 bases). The CDR3 has 13 residues. V was shortened by 6 bases and J by 2 bases, with 10 bases between the two germline ends. The germline gives CDR1 MNHEY, CDR2 SVGEGT.

The chain carries TRBV6-6 and TRBJ1-6; the D is unclear. This CDR3 has 15 residues. Germline CDR1 and CDR2: MNHNY and SVGAGI (reference sequence). V was shortened by 2 bases and J by 1 base, with 6 bases between the two germline ends. CDR3: CASSYEESYNSPLHF. CDR3 DNA: TGTGCCAGCAGTTACGAAGAGTCCTATAATTCACCCCTCCACTTT.